The 22 T cell receptor beta chains below were found in one sample sequenced in a study of blood T cell repertoires in COVID-19. Clones were sequenced by immunoSEQ multiplex PCR, and TCRdb holds only the in-frame ones, with some missing. This sample has a few hundred thousand clones, with approximately 90% found just once. Sequencing input: peripheral blood. Every receptor here comes from a man aged 18 to 29 with active or convalescent COVID-19.

The chain couples TRBV7-9 to TRBJ2-3, with a possible D match to TRBD1 (8 bases). From germline, CDR1 is SEHNR and CDR2 FQNEAQ (reference sequence). This CDR3 spans 16 amino acids. V was clipped by 3 bases and J by 1 base, with 14 bases between them. The CDR3 is CASSFDRGGGTDTQYF. CDR3 sequence (DNA): TGTGCCAGCAGCTTTGACAGGGGAGGGGGCACAGATACGCAGTATTTT.

The chain links TRBV5-1 to TRBJ2-3; D is unclear. This CDR3 spans 15 amino acids. CDR1 SGHRS and CDR2 YFSETQ come from the germline V gene. V lost 0 bases to trimming and J lost 0 bases, with 8 bases between them. Here the CDR3 reads CASSLAVTSTDTQYF. In DNA, the CDR3 is TGCGCCAGCAGCTTGGCTGTTACTAGCACAGATACGCAGTATTTT.

The CDR3 is CASSPAVQETQYF. Written as DNA, the CDR3 is TGTGCCAGCTCACCAGCAGTCCAAGAGACCCAGTACTTC. This rearrangement joins TRBV18 to TRBJ2-5, with D unresolved. This CDR3 is built from 13 residues. Trimming took 2 bases from V and 1 from J, leaving 5 bases between them. Germline V gene sequence: CDR1 KGHSH, CDR2 LQKENI. The whole variable domain, remainder taken from reference TRBV18 and TRBJ2-5, is NAGVMQNPRHLVRRRGQEARLRCSPMKGHSHVYWYRQLPEEGLKFMVYLQKENIIDESGMPKERFSAEFPKEGPSILRIQQVVRGDSAAYFCASSPAVQETQYFGPGTRLLVL.

The DNA of the CDR3 is TGTGCCAGCAGCTTGAGCAGGGAGCAGTTCTTC. It yields the protein CASSLSREQFF. The chain recombines TRBV5-6 with TRBJ2-1; D unclear. There are 11 residues in the CDR3. The V end lost 1 base, the J end lost 10 bases, and 6 bases lay between the germline ends. The germline CDR1 and CDR2 sequences are SGHDT and YYEEEE.

This clone was picked up one time. The chain combines TRBV28 with TRBJ1-4; 10 bases agree with TRBD1. The V and J ends lost 6 bases and 8 bases, in that order; junction bases with no gene match: 6. There are 14 residues in the CDR3. CDR1 MDHEN and CDR2 SYDVKM come from the germline V gene. The CDR3 nucleotides read TGTGCCAGCAGCACCGGGACAGGGGTGGAAAAACTGTTTTTT. It specifies CASSTGTGVEKLFF.

This sequence joins TRBV28 and TRBJ2-3; 8 positions agree with TRBD2. This CDR3 region has 18 residues. Germline assignment: CDR1 MDHEN and CDR2 SYDVKM. With 3 bases clipped from V and 0 bases from J, the junction kept 11 bases outside the gene matches. The chain's CDR3 is CASSFLVSVAGSTDTQYF. CDR3 DNA: TGTGCCAGCAGTTTTCTAGTTTCCGTAGCGGGGAGCACAGATACGCAGTATTTT.

V gene TRBV19 combines with J gene TRBJ1-2; 8 nucleotides align to TRBD1. This CDR3 region has 13 residues. Trimming took 3 bases from V and 8 from J; bases not matched to a gene: 5. Germline CDR1 and CDR2: LNHDA and SQIVND (reference sequence). Here the CDR3 DNA reads TGTGCCAGTAGTATGACAGGGGCCTCAGGCTACACCTTC. Residues: CASSMTGASGYTF. Supplemented by reference TRBV19 and TRBJ1-2, the full variable domain reads DGGITQSPKYLFRKEGQNVTLSCEQNLNHDAMYWYRQDPGQGLRLIYYSQIVNDFQKGDIAEGYSVSREKKESFPLTVTSAQKNPTAFYLCASSMTGASGYTFGSGTRLTVV.

The chain employs TRBV18 and TRBJ2-1; 8 bases agree with TRBD2. The CDR3 extends over 17 amino acids. Per the germline V gene, CDR1 is KGHSH and CDR2 is LQKENI. The ends lost 8 bases at V and 5 bases at J; junction bases unmatched: 17. CDR3 DNA sequence: TGTGCCAGCCAAAGGGGTTGGCGGGGGGCAGGCGACAATGAGCAGTTCTTC. It translates to CASQRGWRGAGDNEQFF.

The chain couples TRBV6-5 to TRBJ2-2; D is unresolved. Germline V gene sequence: CDR1 MNHEY, CDR2 SVGAGI. This CDR3 contains 13 residues. V lost 4 bases and J 3 bases, leaving 6 bases between the germline ends. CDR3 sequence: CASSSGYTGELFF. CDR3 in DNA: TGTGCCAGCAGTTCCGGGTACACCGGGGAGCTGTTTTTT.

The V call is TRBV5-6, the J call TRBJ1-1; 7 nucleotides line up with TRBD1. Germline CDR1 is SGHDT and CDR2 is YYEEEE. The J segment lost 4 bases and the V segment lost 4 bases, leaving 4 bases of the junction unmatched. The CDR3 consists of 13 residues. CDR3 sequence reads: CASSPGQFTEAFF. The CDR3, as DNA: TGTGCCAGCAGCCCGGGACAGTTCACTGAAGCTTTCTTT.

The chain carries TRBV3-1 (or the pseudogene TRBV3-2) and TRBJ1-6, with 7 bases matching TRBD1. CDR1 and CDR2 (germline): LGHDT, YNNKEL (reference sequence). Germline trimming cut 3 bases from V and 10 bases from J; bases unmatched to any gene: 9. This CDR3 has 15 residues. CDR3: CASSQSTGSWSPLHF. The CDR3 region has the DNA TGTGCCAGCAGCCAGTCGACAGGGAGTTGGTCACCCCTCCACTTT.

This sequence joins TRBV2 and TRBJ1-4; no clear D gene. The germline V gene encodes CDR1 SNHLY and CDR2 FYNNEI. The CDR3 extends over 11 amino acids. Trimming stripped 6 bases from V and 8 bases from J, with 7 bases between. The CDR3 coding sequence is TGTGCCAGCAGCCTGCGGGAAAAACTGTTTTTT. Its protein product is CASSLREKLFF.

The V and J genes are TRBV28 and TRBJ2-2; 7 bases line up with TRBD1. CDR1 is MDHEN and CDR2 is SYDVKM in the germline V gene. The CDR3 has 16 residues. V shed 1 base and J 7 bases; nucleotides not matched to a gene: 9. CDR3 amino acids: CASSLLGRQGIGELFF. The CDR3 DNA sequence: TGTGCCAGCAGTTTATTAGGCCGACAGGGCATCGGGGAGCTGTTTTTT.

This chain connects TRBV2 to TRBJ2-1; 8 bases agree with TRBD2. CDR3 size: 17 residues. CDR1 is SNHLY, CDR2 FYNNEI, per germline. V lost 2 bases to trimming and J lost 1 base; unmatched junction nucleotides: 7. As DNA, the CDR3 is TGTGCCAGCAGTGAAATCCCAGCGGGAGTTTCCTACAATGAGCAGTTCTTC. Translating it yields CASSEIPAGVSYNEQFF. The variable domain in full, with the rest retrieved from reference TRBV2 and TRBJ2-1, is EPEVTQTPSHQVTQMGQEVILRCVPISNHLYFYWYRQILGQKVEFLVSFYNNEISEKSEIFDDQFSVERPDGSNFTLKIRSTKLEDSAMYFCASSEIPAGVSYNEQFFGPGTRLTVL.

This rearrangement joins TRBV6-2 or TRBV6-3 to TRBJ1-2; the D gene is possibly TRBD1 (5 bases). CDR1 is MNHEY, CDR2 SVGEGT, per germline. V was shortened by 5 bases and J by 8 bases, with 15 bases between the two germline ends. The CDR3 is made up of 13 amino acids. CDR3 in amino acids: CASSPGTQGGYTF. In DNA, the CDR3 is TGTGCCAGCAGTCCCGGGACTCAAGGGGGCTACACCTTC.

The CDR3 spells CASSPQGYSNQPQHF. Written as DNA, the CDR3 is TGTGCCAGCAGTCCACAGGGTTATAGCAATCAGCCCCAGCATTTT. V and J are TRBV27 and TRBJ1-5; TRBD1 is a possible D gene (6 bases). CDR3 size: 15 residues. Trimming shortened V by 5 bases and J by 0 bases, and 11 bases separated the two germline ends. Germline V CDR1 and CDR2: MNHEY, SMNVEV (reference sequence).

This clone was found once. J is TRBJ1-3 and V is TRBV9; D is perhaps TRBD1 (5 bases). Trimming took off 4 bases at V and 4 bases at J, with 15 bases between the two ends. Germline V gene lookup returns CDR1 SGDLS and CDR2 YYNGEE. There are 15 residues in the CDR3. CDR3 sequence: CASSPPKGAGNTIYF. The DNA for the CDR3 is TGTGCCAGCAGCCCTCCGAAAGGGGCGGGAAACACCATATATTTT.

This clone was picked up a small number of times. V and J are TRBV27 and TRBJ2-7; TRBD2 might be the D (6 bases). Trimming cost V 3 bases and J 1 base, with 13 bases left between them. The CDR3 is 15 amino acids. In germline, CDR1 is MNHEY, CDR2 SMNVEV (reference sequence). The CDR3 sequence is CASSFVGGASYEQYF. The CDR3 coding sequence is TGTGCCAGCAGTTTCGTGGGCGGGGCATCCTACGAGCAGTACTTC.

This clone turned up a few times. J is TRBJ1-2 and V is TRBV19, with D possibly TRBD1 on 6 matching bases. The V gene's germline CDR1 is LNHDA and CDR2 SQIVND (reference sequence). This CDR3 spans 14 amino acids. Trimming cost V 4 bases and J 4 bases, with 13 bases left between them. CDR3 residues: CASSKEGQIYGYTF. The CDR3 DNA reads as TGTGCCAGTAGTAAGGAAGGACAGATCTATGGCTACACCTTC.

The CDR3 region has the DNA TGTGCCAGCAGCTTGGATAAGAGTCAGCCCCAGCATTTT. This codes for CASSLDKSQPQHF. The chain uses TRBV5-8 and TRBJ1-5; D not certain. CDR3 length: 13 amino acids. Between the trimmed V and J ends, which lost 0 bases and 6 bases, there was a span of 7 bases. Per the germline V gene, CDR1 is SGHTS and CDR2 is YDEGEE.

This clone was seen a single time. The genes are TRBV5-4 and TRBJ2-1; 8 bases align to TRBD2. The CDR3 extends over 14 amino acids. Per germline, CDR1 SGHNT and CDR2 YYREEE (reference sequence). The V gene end was trimmed by 4 bases and the J gene end by 9 bases; junction bases not matched to a gene: 9. Here the CDR3 DNA reads TGTGCCAGCAGCACGGGACTAGGGGGACTTGAGCAGTTCTTC. Its protein is CASSTGLGGLEQFF.

The gene calls are TRBV6-4 and TRBJ2-5; D is perhaps TRBD1 (6 bases). CDR1 and CDR2 from the germline V gene are MRHNA and SNTAGT. Trimming shortened V by 2 bases and J by 0 bases, and 22 bases separated the two germline ends. CDR3 size: 19 residues. The CDR3 DNA reads as TGTGCCAGCAGTGACGGTAAGGATGAGTATGGACAGTACCAAGAGACCCAGTACTTC. This translates into CASSDGKDEYGQYQETQYF.